A single sample gave rise to the 3 T cell receptor beta chains below, sequenced in a study of cytomegalovirus exposure and HLA in healthy donors. The study ran its PCR with 60 Vbeta and 13 Jbeta primers. The repertoire was sequenced with immunoSEQ multiplex PCR; TCRdb's copy has only in-frame clones and lacks some. The table shows about 200,000 clones, with about 83% occurring only once. The sequenced sample was PBMCs. The origin of the receptors is a man aged 35-49 years in good health and CMV-seronegative.

The genes are TRBV5-1 and TRBJ2-7; 11 bases align to TRBD1. CDR1 SGHRS and CDR2 YFSETQ come from the germline V gene. V shed 4 bases and J 9 bases; nucleotides not matched to a gene: 9. CDR3 length equals 14 residues. DNA for the CDR3: TGCGCCAGCAGCATGGGGACAGGGGGTTATGCGCAGTACTTC. Protein: CASSMGTGGYAQYF.

The chain employs TRBV27 and TRBJ2-1; D is unresolved. The V end was cut by 7 bases, the J end by 0 bases, with 13 bases between. Germline V gene lookup returns CDR1 MNHEY and CDR2 SMNVEV (reference sequence). This CDR3 has 15 amino acids. The CDR3 DNA is TGTGCCAGCACACGAACAGTGAGCTCCTACAATGAGCAGTTCTTC. Protein: CASTRTVSSYNEQFF.

V is TRBV27 and J is TRBJ1-4; no clear D gene. The germline CDR1 and CDR2 sequences are MNHEY and SMNVEV (reference sequence). Trimming shortened V by 7 bases and J by 0 bases, and 6 bases separated the two germline ends. This CDR3 spans 13 amino acids. The CDR3 reads CASTAATNEKLFF. CDR3 bases: TGTGCCAGCACTGCGGCAACTAATGAAAAACTGTTTTTT.